The sample holds many counts of the clone carrying this T cell receptor (beta chain). Antigen: not known. The data belong to a study of T cell repertoires in cytomegalovirus infection. Study as a whole: Based on public TCR beta signatures, there were indications of CMV infection and of a matching HLA type. Whole-study findings and limits: It was HLA-C-restricted CMV-specific TCR beta clonotypes that dominated the response ex vivo. The study identified carriers of CMV plus the relevant HLA from cumulative public TCR beta family frequency.

CDR1 is SGHTA, CDR2 FQGNSA, per germline. The CDR3 length is 11 residues. V dropped 5 bases and J dropped 8 bases, with 9 bases sitting between them. A single record per CDR3 protein comes from TCRdb applying MiXCR to the reads. Of approximately 130,000 distinct CDR3 sequences detected, approximately 9.2% appear once; the ten largest clones hold roughly a tenth. This receptor was taken from a human donor in good health (CMV status not recorded). Some clones in this sample may be carry-over from other donors' samples. Sequenced sample: PBMCs. This sequence joins TRBV7-2 and TRBJ1-1, with D possibly being TRBD1 (5 bases). The CDR3 DNA is TGTGCCAGCAGCCTCTGGGGGGAAGCTTTCTTT. Translated: CASSLWGEAFF. The full variable domain, rest sourced from reference TRBV7-2 and TRBJ1-1, is GAGVSQSPSNKVTEKGKDVELRCDPISGHTALYWYRQSLGQGLEFLIYFQGNSAPDKSGLPSDRFSAERTGGSVSTLTIQRTQQEDSAVYLCASSLWGEAFFGQGTRLTVV.